This T cell receptor (beta chain) comes out of a study of OX40 agonist ivuxolimab in advanced cancers. Whole-study context: Ivuxolimab, an antibody that agonizes OX40 (CD134), was administered to the patients. Study outcomes and limitations: Clonal expansion among partial responders at 0.1-3.0 mg/kg ranked near the lowest. The expanded peripheral T cells' antigen specificity was not determined.

The CDR3 is 11 amino acids. CDR1 is GTSNPN, CDR2 SVGIG, per germline (reference sequence). The V end was cut by 2 bases, the J end by 6 bases, with 7 bases between. Using immunoSEQ multiplex PCR, the repertoire was profiled, and TCRdb retains in-frame clones only, with some absent. The sample includes fewer than 20,000 clones, about 77% of them seen just once. To note about this clone: Its antigen is still unknown.

Source: CD4+ or CD8+ T cells sorted from blood, taken in a trial of the OX40 agonist ivuxolimab. The TCR sequence derives from an adult with an advanced solid tumor such as melanoma, head and neck, liver or kidney cancer. The rearrangement uses TRBV30 and TRBJ1-2, with D unresolved. CDR3 DNA: TGTGCCTGGAGTATAGGGAATGGCTACACCTTC. It encodes CAWSIGNGYTF.